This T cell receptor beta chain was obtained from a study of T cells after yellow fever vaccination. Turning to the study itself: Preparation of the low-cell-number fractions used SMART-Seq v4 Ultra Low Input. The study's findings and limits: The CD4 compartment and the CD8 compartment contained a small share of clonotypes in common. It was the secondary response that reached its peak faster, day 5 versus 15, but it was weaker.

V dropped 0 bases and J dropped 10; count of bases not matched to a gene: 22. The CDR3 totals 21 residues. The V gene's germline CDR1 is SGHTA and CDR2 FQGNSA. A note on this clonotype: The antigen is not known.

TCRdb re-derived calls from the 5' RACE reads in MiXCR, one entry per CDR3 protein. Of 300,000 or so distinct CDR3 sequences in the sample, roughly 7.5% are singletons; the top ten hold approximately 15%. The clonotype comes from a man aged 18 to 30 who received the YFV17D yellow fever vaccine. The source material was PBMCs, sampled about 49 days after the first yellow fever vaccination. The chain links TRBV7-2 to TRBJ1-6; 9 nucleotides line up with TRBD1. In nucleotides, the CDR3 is TGTGCCAGCAGCTTAGCGTTACAGGGGGCCGTCCCTACCTCAGGTGCGTCACCCCTCCACTTT. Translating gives CASSLALQGAVPTSGASPLHF.